This T cell receptor (beta chain) originates from a study of beta chain features in type 1 diabetes. Expressed TCRB transcripts were sequenced after all isolated RNA was converted to cDNA. Sequencing was performed with immunoSEQ multiplex PCR; in TCRdb, only in-frame clones are kept and a portion is missing. The sample carries about 900,000 clones, roughly 16% recorded once. This clone was counted a few times. CD45RO/CCR7/CD25/CD127/CD95/CD27 sorting isolated CD4+ naive, central memory, regulatory and stem cell-like memory cells. The sequence derives from a woman younger than 30 in good health. Sequencing used naive CD4+ T cells from blood.

Here the CDR3 reads CASSGQPVGGYTF. CDR3 DNA sequence: TGTGCCAGCTCCGGACAGCCTGTCGGGGGCTACACCTTC. This rearrangement joins TRBV7-6 to TRBJ1-2, with D perhaps matching TRBD1 (6 bases). The V end lost 8 bases, the J end lost 8 bases, and 18 bases lay between the germline ends. The CDR3 spans 13 residues. From germline, CDR1 is SGHVS and CDR2 FNYEAQ.